Below are 8 T cell receptor beta chains sequenced from a single sample in a study of T cell responses to AZD1222 COVID-19 vaccine. Profiled with immunoSEQ multiplex PCR; TCRdb holds only in-frame clones, not every one. The sample includes 120,000 or so clones, about 95% seen only once; the top ten take about 3%. The sequences come from peripheral blood, collected 28 days after the second AZD1222 dose. The receptors were sampled from an adult who received the AZD1222 COVID-19 vaccine.

V gene TRBV27 combines with J gene TRBJ1-1; D gene uncertain. The CDR3 totals 13 residues. V was trimmed by 6 bases and J by 2 bases, leaving 10 bases between them. Germline V CDR1 and CDR2: MNHEY, SMNVEV (reference sequence). The CDR3 here is CASSTQVNTEAFF. For the CDR3, the DNA is TGTGCCAGCAGCACGCAGGTAAACACTGAAGCTTTCTTT.

This chain connects TRBV6-1 to TRBJ2-7; tentatively, D is TRBD1 or TRBD2 (5 bases each). The germline CDR1 and CDR2 sequences are MNHNS and SASEGT. The V gene lost 2 bases and the J gene lost 6 bases, with 14 bases spanning the gap. CDR3 length: 14 residues. The CDR3 here is CASSEQGPRGEQYF. The CDR3 bases are TGTGCCAGCAGTGAACAGGGCCCGAGGGGCGAGCAGTACTTC.

This chain uses TRBV4-1 with TRBJ1-5, with 9 bases lining up with TRBD1. J was trimmed by 6 bases and V by 4 bases; bases with no gene match: 7. CDR1 and CDR2 from the germline V gene are MGHRA and YSYEKL. This CDR3 is built from 15 residues. The CDR3 reads CASSPGDREGQPQHF. CDR3 DNA: TGCGCCAGCAGCCCAGGGGACAGGGAAGGTCAGCCCCAGCATTTT.

This chain joins TRBV29-1 and TRBJ1-2; D call uncertain. The V end was cut by 1 base, the J end by 6 bases, with 6 bases between. The germline CDR1 and CDR2 sequences are SQVTM and ANQGSEA. This CDR3 comprises 11 residues. CDR3 protein: CSVEGLNGYTF. Here the CDR3 DNA reads TGCAGCGTTGAAGGCCTTAATGGCTACACCTTC. The full variable domain, rest sourced from reference TRBV29-1 and TRBJ1-2, is SAVISQKPSRDICQRGTSLTIQCQVDSQVTMMFWYRQQPGQSLTLIATANQGSEATYESGFVIDKFPISRPNLTFSTLTVSNMSPEDSSIYLCSVEGLNGYTFGSGTRLTVV.

The rearrangement joins TRBV19 to TRBJ1-5; 8 positions match TRBD1. The junction had 13 bases not matched to a gene; V was cut back by 7 bases and J by 2 bases. CDR3 length equals 17 residues. CDR1 is LNHDA, CDR2 SQIVND, per germline (reference sequence). CDR3 DNA sequence: TGTGCCAGTATGGAAACAGGGGGACAAGGTCGCAATCAGCCCCAGCATTTT. Protein sequence: CASMETGGQGRNQPQHF.

The genes are TRBV19 and TRBJ1-2; unclear D gene. Germline CDR1 and CDR2: LNHDA and SQIVND (reference sequence). The length of the CDR3 is 12 residues. V lost 4 bases, J lost 6 bases, and 9 bases lay in between. CDR3 in DNA: TGTGCCAGTAGTAGCGGGGTCCATGGCTACACCTTC. Protein product: CASSSGVHGYTF. Using reference TRBV19 and TRBJ1-2 for the parts outside the CDR3, the full variable domain is DGGITQSPKYLFRKEGQNVTLSCEQNLNHDAMYWYRQDPGQGLRLIYYSQIVNDFQKGDIAEGYSVSREKKESFPLTVTSAQKNPTAFYLCASSSGVHGYTFGSGTRLTVV.

The rearrangement joins TRBV6-2 or TRBV6-3 to TRBJ1-4; D remains unclear. The CDR3 is 15 residues long. V lost 0 bases, J lost 4 bases, and 9 bases lay in between. Germline CDR1 MNHEY, CDR2 SVGEGT. Written as DNA, the CDR3 is TGTGCCAGCAGTTACTCGACCGGTCTTAATGAAAAACTGTTTTTT. Translation: CASSYSTGLNEKLFF.

The chain joins TRBV5-6 to TRBJ1-5; no clear D. CDR3 length: 14 amino acids. Trimming removed 0 bases from V and 2 bases from J, with 6 bases in between. Germline V lookup: CDR1 SGHDT, CDR2 YYEEEE. CDR3 sequence reads: CASSLGQRNQPQHF. The CDR3 DNA reads TGTGCCAGCAGCTTGGGTCAGCGCAATCAGCCCCAGCATTTT.